This T cell receptor beta chain was captured by sequencing in a study of blood T cell repertoires in COVID-19. Looking at the study overall: The origin of the acute and convalescent COVID-19 samples was the United States, Italy and Spain. From T cells, B-cell-depleted T cells, or PBMCs came the material, which was cDNA or gDNA.

Per germline, CDR1 SNHLY and CDR2 FYNNEI. The CDR3 runs 13 residues. V was cut by 4 bases and J by 7 bases, with 13 bases left in between. Sequenced by immunoSEQ multiplex PCR; TCRdb stores in-frame clones only, minus some. The sample consists of some 96,000 clones, almost 80% of them appearing once. The receptor's source is a woman between 70 and 85 years old with acute or convalescent COVID-19. The chain has TRBV2 and TRBJ1-2, with D maybe TRBD1 (5 bases). Sequenced: peripheral blood. CDR3 nucleotide sequence: TGTGCCAGCAGTGGTACAGGTTTTGGTGGCTACACCTTC. Protein sequence: CASSGTGFGGYTF.